The sequence of this TCR beta chain was determined in a study of STAT5B mutations in CD4+ large granular lymphocyte leukemia. Sequencing used immunoSEQ multiplex PCR; TCRdb keeps in-frame clones, though not all of them. The table shows fewer than 35,000 clones, with under 80% occurring only once. V lost 10 bases and J lost 2, with 15 bases in between. Germline assignment: CDR1 MNHNY and CDR2 SVGAGI (reference sequence). This CDR3 has 13 residues. The specimen sequenced was CD4+ T cells from blood buffy coats. This chain joins TRBV6-6 and TRBJ2-7; D is uncertain. The receptor was derived from a human donor in good health. CDR3 loop: CATAKKPPYEQYF. The CDR3 DNA reads as TGTGCCACCGCTAAGAAGCCGCCCTACGAGCAGTACTTC.